This TCR beta chain was sequenced for a study of T-cell memory formation after mild COVID-19. MiXCR, applied by TCRdb to the 5' RACE reads, yields one record per CDR3 protein. Of around 250,000 distinct CDR3 sequences detected, roughly 17% appear once; the ten largest clones hold roughly 24%. Germline CDR1 is MNHEY and CDR2 is SVGEGT. The CDR3 contains 16 residues. V dropped 7 bases and J dropped 4; count of bases not matched to a gene: 9. As regards this clonotype: The antigen is not known.

Study results and caveats: Day 15 to 85 contracting clones showed balanced CD4/CD8; day 15 to 37 expanders favored CD4+. Shrinking CD4+ clones resided mostly in CM and EM, and CD8+ ones in EMRA.

This clonotype was sampled from a young man who had mild COVID-19 (a few samples of this study predate the infection). Cell type and time point are not known. The V call is TRBV6-2 or TRBV6-3, the J call TRBJ2-7; 14 positions match TRBD2. The sequenced sample was PBMCs or a T cell subset sorted from them (not recorded which). Here the CDR3 DNA reads TGTGCCAGCATGTCTCGGACTAGCGGGGGGCTATACGAGCAGTACGTC. Protein: CASMSRTSGGLYEQYV.